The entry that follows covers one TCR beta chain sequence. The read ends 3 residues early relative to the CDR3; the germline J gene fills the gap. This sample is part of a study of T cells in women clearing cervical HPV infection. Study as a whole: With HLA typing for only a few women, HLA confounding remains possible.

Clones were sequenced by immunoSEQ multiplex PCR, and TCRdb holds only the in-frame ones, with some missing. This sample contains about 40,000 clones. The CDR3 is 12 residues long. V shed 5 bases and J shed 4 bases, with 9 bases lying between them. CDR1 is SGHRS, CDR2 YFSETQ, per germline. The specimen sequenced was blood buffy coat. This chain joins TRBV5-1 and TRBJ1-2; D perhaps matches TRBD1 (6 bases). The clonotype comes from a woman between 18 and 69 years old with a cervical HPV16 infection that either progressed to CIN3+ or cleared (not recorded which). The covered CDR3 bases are TGCGCCAGCAGGACGGACAGCTATGGC. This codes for CASRTDSYG. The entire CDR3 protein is CASRTDSYGYTF.